One sample yielded the 12 T cell receptor beta chains listed below, sequenced in a study of CD4+ T cells in melanoma. Using immunoSEQ multiplex PCR, the repertoire was profiled, and TCRdb retains in-frame clones only, with some absent. The repertoire holds about 18,000 clones, with over 75% as singletons. Sequenced sample: cells from a culture (not recorded whether cultured in vitro). The source is a human donor with melanoma.

J is TRBJ2-5 and V is TRBV2; either TRBD1 or TRBD2 may fit D (6 bases each). CDR3 length: 15 residues. From germline, CDR1 is SNHLY and CDR2 FYNNEI. Between the trimmed V and J ends, which lost 1 base and 5 bases, there was a span of 14 bases. CDR3: CASSEEWGAGETQYF. CDR3 sequence (DNA): TGTGCCAGCAGTGAAGAATGGGGGGCCGGCGAGACCCAGTACTTC.

The chain recombines TRBV5-5 with TRBJ1-4; D is unclear. V lost 1 base and J 2 bases, leaving 9 bases between the germline ends. This CDR3 region has 15 residues. The germline V gene has CDR1 SGHKS and CDR2 YYEKEE (reference sequence). The CDR3 protein is CASSLKTLTNEKLFF. CDR3 DNA: TGTGCCAGCAGCTTGAAGACACTGACTAATGAAAAACTGTTTTTT.

This chain joins TRBV2 and TRBJ1-5; 9 bases agree with TRBD1. CDR1 is SNHLY, CDR2 FYNNEI, per germline. The V and J ends lost 8 bases and 5 bases, in that order; junction bases with no gene match: 10. The CDR3 extends over 15 amino acids. For the CDR3, the DNA is TGTGCCAGCGACCGGGACAGGGCTTCCTATCAGCCCCAGCATTTT. Encoded protein: CASDRDRASYQPQHF.

By sample fraction, this clone is medium-sized (0.01 to 0.1%). The chain couples TRBV30 to TRBJ2-3; D is perhaps TRBD2 (7 bases). V lost 8 bases, J lost 3 bases, and 21 bases lay in between. Germline-derived CDR1 and CDR2 are GTSNPN and SVGIG (reference sequence). The CDR3 contains 15 residues. The CDR3 coding sequence is TGTGCCATGGACGTCGTAGGGGGGGCGACAGATACGCAGTATTTT. It specifies CAMDVVGGATDTQYF.

The J gene is TRBJ1-2, the V gene TRBV6-1; D is uncertain. CDR1 and CDR2 (germline): MNHNS, SASEGT. This CDR3 region has 14 residues. V was shortened by 0 bases and J by 5 bases, with 10 bases between the two germline ends. The CDR3 here is CASSEARQNYGYTF. As DNA, the CDR3 is TGTGCCAGCAGTGAAGCGCGGCAGAATTATGGCTACACCTTC.

The chain links TRBV20-1 to TRBJ2-7; no reliable D call. The CDR3 has 11 amino acids. V lost 0 bases to trimming and J lost 5 bases, with 5 bases between them. Per the germline V gene, CDR1 is DFQATT and CDR2 is SNEGSKA (reference sequence). The DNA of the CDR3 is TGCAGTGCTAGAGATTGGAACGAGCAGTACTTC. Translation gives CSARDWNEQYF.

V is TRBV5-5 and J is TRBJ1-2; no firm D call. The V and J ends lost 2 bases and 0 bases respectively, with 17 bases between them. There are 17 residues in the CDR3. CDR1 is SGHKS, CDR2 YYEKEE, per germline (reference sequence). The CDR3 DNA reads TGTGCCAGCAGCTTAGCCTTCCAACAGCTAACTAACTATGGCTACACCTTC. This sequence encodes CASSLAFQQLTNYGYTF.

This chain uses TRBV18 with TRBJ1-1; D unresolved. Germline CDR1 is KGHSH and CDR2 is LQKENI. This CDR3 spans 13 amino acids. V shed 3 bases and J shed 5 bases, with 10 bases lying between them. The CDR3 sequence: CASSPVAATEAFF. The CDR3 nucleotides are TGTGCCAGCTCACCGGTCGCAGCTACTGAAGCTTTCTTT. The full variable domain, completed using reference TRBV18 and TRBJ1-1, is NAGVMQNPRHLVRRRGQEARLRCSPMKGHSHVYWYRQLPEEGLKFMVYLQKENIIDESGMPKERFSAEFPKEGPSILRIQQVVRGDSAAYFCASSPVAATEAFFGQGTRLTVV.

The chain combines TRBV5-1 with TRBJ1-1; 9 bases map to TRBD1. This CDR3 has 15 residues. The ends lost 4 bases at V and 3 bases at J; junction bases unmatched: 7. Germline V gene data show CDR1 as SGHRS and CDR2 as YFSETQ. CDR3 sequence reads: CASSPDGQGYTEAFF. CDR3 coding DNA: TGCGCCAGCAGCCCTGACGGACAGGGGTACACTGAAGCTTTCTTT.

A word on this clone: This sample also contains other DNA sequences that code for the same CDR3. This sequence joins TRBV6-5 and TRBJ1-2; no firm D call. V dropped 0 bases and J dropped 8 bases, with 19 bases sitting between them. The V gene's germline CDR1 is MNHEY and CDR2 SVGAGI. This CDR3 is 16 amino acids long. Here the CDR3 DNA reads TGTGCCAGCAGTTACTCTGAAGGTCTTGGGGATAGGGGCTACACCTTC. Translation gives CASSYSEGLGDRGYTF.

The chain employs TRBV7-9 and TRBJ2-3; D call uncertain. V gave up 6 bases and J gave up 6 bases, with 10 bases separating them. Germline V CDR1 and CDR2: SEHNR, FQNEAQ (reference sequence). CDR3 length equals 12 residues. CDR3 coding DNA: TGTGCCAGCAGAATAGGTTCCGATACGCAGTATTTT. Translating gives CASRIGSDTQYF.

By its share, this clone is medium-sized. The rearrangement links TRBV6-5 to TRBJ1-1, with 7 bases lining up with TRBD1. Per germline, CDR1 MNHEY and CDR2 SVGAGI. The CDR3 has 13 amino acids. V was pared by 5 bases and J by 4 bases, with 4 bases of the junction left unmatched. The CDR3 DNA reads TGTGCCAGCAGTCAGAGACAGGGCACTGAAGCTTTCTTT. It translates to CASSQRQGTEAFF.